Included here is one T cell receptor beta chain sequence, with context. Its cognate antigen is unknown. V gave up 2 bases and J gave up 3 bases; unmatched junction bases: 3. The CDR3 totals 14 residues. From germline, CDR1 is MNHNS and CDR2 SASEGT. The data are from a study of T cell responses to AZD1222 COVID-19 vaccine. Study-level findings and limits: In a largely white British group with more females than males, clonal diversity was possibly underestimated.

Assay used: immunoSEQ multiplex PCR; TCRdb lists only in-frame clones, some missing. This sample yields 90,000 to 120,000 clones, of which about 90% are seen a single time; 22% belongs to the top ten. The specimen was peripheral blood, collected on day 0 of AZD1222 vaccination. The chain joins TRBV6-1 to TRBJ1-2; 7 positions agree with TRBD1. This clonotype originated in an adult in good health. CDR3 nucleotide sequence: TGTGCCAGCAGTGAAATCGACAGGGACTATGGCTACACCTTC. Its translation: CASSEIDRDYGYTF.